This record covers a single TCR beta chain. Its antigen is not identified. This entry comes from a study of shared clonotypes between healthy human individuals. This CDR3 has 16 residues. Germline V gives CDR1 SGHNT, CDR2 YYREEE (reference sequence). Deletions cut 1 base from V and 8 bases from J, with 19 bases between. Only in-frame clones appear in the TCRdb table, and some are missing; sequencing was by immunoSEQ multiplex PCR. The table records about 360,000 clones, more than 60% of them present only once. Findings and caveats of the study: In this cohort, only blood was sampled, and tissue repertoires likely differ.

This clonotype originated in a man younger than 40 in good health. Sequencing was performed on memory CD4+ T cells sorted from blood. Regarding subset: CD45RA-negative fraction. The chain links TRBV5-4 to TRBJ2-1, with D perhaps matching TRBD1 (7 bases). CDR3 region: CASSLSLGRGTHEQFF. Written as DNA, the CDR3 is TGTGCCAGCAGCTTGTCACTGGGCAGGGGGACTCATGAGCAGTTCTTC.